This T cell receptor beta chain was recorded in a study of T cell repertoires in cytomegalovirus infection. Background on the study: Well-studied HLA-B-restricted CMV epitopes were used in the study alongside recently identified HLA-C-restricted ones. Public TCR beta signatures were indicative of both CMV infection and a matching HLA type.

In TCRdb, the reads were re-called with MiXCR into one record per CDR3 protein. The repertoire holds about 180,000 distinct CDR3 sequences, with about 20% as singletons. The germline V and J ends were trimmed by 0 bases and 12 bases, with 21 bases remaining between them. The CDR3 runs to 15 residues. CDR1 is MNHNY and CDR2 is SVGAGI in the germline V gene (reference sequence). Study-wide results and caveats: Clonotypes of TCR beta that were HLA-C-restricted and CMV-specific dominated the ex vivo response. Carriage of CMV together with the relevant HLA was identifiable through cumulative public TCR beta family frequency.

This clonotype was found a few times. The antigen is undetermined. The chain has TRBV6-6 and TRBJ2-7, with D tentatively TRBD1 or TRBD2 (5 bases each). The sequence was obtained from a human donor in good health (CMV status not recorded). Some clones in this sample may be carry-over from other donors' samples. The material was CD8+ T cells from cultured PBMCs, obtained from culture after CMV antigen stimulation. CDR3 in amino acids: CASSYSFRGFEPPYF. The CDR3 DNA follows: TGTGCCAGCAGTTACTCGTTTCGGGGCTTCGAACCCCCGTACTTC.